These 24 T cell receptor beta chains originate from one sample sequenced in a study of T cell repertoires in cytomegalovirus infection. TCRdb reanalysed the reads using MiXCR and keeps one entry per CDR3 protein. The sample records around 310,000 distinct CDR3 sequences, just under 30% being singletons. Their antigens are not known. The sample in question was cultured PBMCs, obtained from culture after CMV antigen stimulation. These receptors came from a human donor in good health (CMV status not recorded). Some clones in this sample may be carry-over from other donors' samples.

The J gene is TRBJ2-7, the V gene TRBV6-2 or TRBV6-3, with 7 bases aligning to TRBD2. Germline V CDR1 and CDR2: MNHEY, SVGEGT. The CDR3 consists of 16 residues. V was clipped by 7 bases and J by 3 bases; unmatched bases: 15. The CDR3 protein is CASIPHGRGLGYEQYF. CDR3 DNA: TGTGCCAGCATCCCTCATGGGAGGGGACTCGGCTACGAGCAGTACTTC.

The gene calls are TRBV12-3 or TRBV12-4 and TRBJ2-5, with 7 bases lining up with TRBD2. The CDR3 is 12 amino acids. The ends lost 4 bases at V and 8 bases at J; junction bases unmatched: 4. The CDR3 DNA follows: TGTGCCAGCAGTTCCGGGACTACAACCCAGTACTTC. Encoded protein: CASSSGTTTQYF.

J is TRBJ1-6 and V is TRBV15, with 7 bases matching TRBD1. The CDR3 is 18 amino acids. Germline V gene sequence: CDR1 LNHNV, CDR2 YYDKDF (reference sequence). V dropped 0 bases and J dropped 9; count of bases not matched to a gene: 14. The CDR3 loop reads CATSRDSTGLYLGSPLHF. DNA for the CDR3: TGTGCCACCAGCAGAGATTCGACAGGGCTCTATCTGGGTTCACCCCTCCACTTT.

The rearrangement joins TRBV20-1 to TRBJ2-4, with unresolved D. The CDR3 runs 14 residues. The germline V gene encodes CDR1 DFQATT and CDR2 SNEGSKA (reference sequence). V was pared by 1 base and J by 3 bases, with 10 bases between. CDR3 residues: CSARVGWDKNIQYF. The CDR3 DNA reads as TGCAGTGCTAGAGTGGGTTGGGACAAAAACATTCAGTACTTC.

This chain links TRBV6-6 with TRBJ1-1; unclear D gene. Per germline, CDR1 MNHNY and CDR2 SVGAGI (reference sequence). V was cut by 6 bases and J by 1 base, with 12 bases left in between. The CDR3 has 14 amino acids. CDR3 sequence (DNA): TGTGCCAGCAGGTATCGGGCCGGGAACACTGAAGCTTTCTTT. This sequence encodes CASRYRAGNTEAFF.

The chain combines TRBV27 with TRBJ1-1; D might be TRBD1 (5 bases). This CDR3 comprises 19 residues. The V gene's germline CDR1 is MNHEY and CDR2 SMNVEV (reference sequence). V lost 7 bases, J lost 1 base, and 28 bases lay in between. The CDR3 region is CASISIGASMVRTNTEAFF. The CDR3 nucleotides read TGTGCCAGCATTTCTATAGGGGCATCCATGGTCCGAACGAACACTGAAGCTTTCTTT.

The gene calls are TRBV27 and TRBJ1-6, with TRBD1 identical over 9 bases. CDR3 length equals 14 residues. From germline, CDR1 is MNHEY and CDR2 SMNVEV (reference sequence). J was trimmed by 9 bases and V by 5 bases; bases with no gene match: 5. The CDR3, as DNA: TGTGCCAGCAGTCTTGACAGGGGGGGTTCACCCCTCCACTTT. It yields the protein CASSLDRGGSPLHF.

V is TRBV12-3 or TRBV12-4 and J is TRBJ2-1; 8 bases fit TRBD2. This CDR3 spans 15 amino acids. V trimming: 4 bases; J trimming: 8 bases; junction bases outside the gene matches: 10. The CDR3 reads CASSYAGTRYDEQFF. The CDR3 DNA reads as TGTGCCAGCAGTTACGCCGGGACTAGATACGATGAGCAGTTCTTC.

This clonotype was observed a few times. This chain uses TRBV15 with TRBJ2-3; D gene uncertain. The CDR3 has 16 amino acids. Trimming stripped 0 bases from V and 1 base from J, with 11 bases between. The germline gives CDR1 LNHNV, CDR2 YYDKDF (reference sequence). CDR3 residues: CATSRDPRPGTDTQYF. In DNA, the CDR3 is TGTGCCACCAGCAGAGATCCCCGGCCAGGCACAGATACGCAGTATTTT.

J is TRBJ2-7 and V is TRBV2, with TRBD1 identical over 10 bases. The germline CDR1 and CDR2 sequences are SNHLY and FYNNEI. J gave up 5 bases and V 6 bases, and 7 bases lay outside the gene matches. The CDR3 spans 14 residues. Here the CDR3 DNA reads TGTGCCAGCAGATGGGGGACAGGGGAAAACGAGCAGTACTTC. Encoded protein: CASRWGTGENEQYF.

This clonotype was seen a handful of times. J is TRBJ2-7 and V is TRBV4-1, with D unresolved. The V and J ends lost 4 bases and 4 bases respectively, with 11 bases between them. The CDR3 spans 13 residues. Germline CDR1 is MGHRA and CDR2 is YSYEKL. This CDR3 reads CASSPRRDYEQYF. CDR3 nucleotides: TGCGCCAGCAGCCCCAGGCGAGATTACGAGCAGTACTTC.

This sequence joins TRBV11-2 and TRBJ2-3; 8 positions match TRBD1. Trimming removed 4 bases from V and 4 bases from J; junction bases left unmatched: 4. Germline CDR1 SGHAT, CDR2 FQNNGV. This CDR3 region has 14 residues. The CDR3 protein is CASSYAGGPDTQYF. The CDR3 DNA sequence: TGTGCCAGCAGCTACGCAGGGGGCCCAGATACGCAGTATTTT.

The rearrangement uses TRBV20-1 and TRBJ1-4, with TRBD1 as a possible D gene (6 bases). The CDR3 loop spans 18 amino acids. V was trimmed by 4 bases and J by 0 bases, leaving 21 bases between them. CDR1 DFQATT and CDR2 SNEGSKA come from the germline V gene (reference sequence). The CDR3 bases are TGCAGTGCTATGAGAACAGGTCGGGGACATGCAACTAATGAAAAACTGTTTTTT. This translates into CSAMRTGRGHATNEKLFF.

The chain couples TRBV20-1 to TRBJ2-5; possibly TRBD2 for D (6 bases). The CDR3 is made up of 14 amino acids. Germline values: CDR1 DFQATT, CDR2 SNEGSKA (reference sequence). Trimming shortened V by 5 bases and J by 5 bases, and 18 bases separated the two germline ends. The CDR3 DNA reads TGCAGTGCTCGACCAGTGGGAGGTTGGGAGACCCAGTACTTC. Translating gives CSARPVGGWETQYF.

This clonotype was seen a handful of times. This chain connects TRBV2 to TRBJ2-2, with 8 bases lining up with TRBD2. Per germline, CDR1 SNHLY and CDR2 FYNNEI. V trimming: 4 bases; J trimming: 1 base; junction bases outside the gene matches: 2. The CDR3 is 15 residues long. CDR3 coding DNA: TGTGCCAGCAGTGGGGGACTAGGGAACACCGGGGAGCTGTTTTTT. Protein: CASSGGLGNTGELFF.

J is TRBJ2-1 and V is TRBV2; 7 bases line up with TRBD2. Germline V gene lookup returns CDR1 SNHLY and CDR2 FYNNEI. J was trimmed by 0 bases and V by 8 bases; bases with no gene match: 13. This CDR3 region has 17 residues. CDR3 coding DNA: TGTGCCAGCCTGGGGCTAGCGGTGCCCCCCTCCTACAATGAGCAGTTCTTC. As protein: CASLGLAVPPSYNEQFF. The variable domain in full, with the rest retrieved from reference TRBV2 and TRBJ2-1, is EPEVTQTPSHQVTQMGQEVILRCVPISNHLYFYWYRQILGQKVEFLVSFYNNEISEKSEIFDDQFSVERPDGSNFTLKIRSTKLEDSAMYFCASLGLAVPPSYNEQFFGPGTRLTVL.

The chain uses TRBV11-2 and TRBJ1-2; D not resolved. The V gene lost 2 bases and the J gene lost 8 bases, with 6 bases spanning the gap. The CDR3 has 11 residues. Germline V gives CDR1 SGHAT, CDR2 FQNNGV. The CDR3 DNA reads TGTGCCAGCAGCTTAAATCGGGGCTACACCTTC. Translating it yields CASSLNRGYTF. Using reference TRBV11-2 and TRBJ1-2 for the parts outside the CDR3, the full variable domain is EAGVAQSPRYKIIEKRQSVAFWCNPISGHATLYWYQQILGQGPKLLIQFQNNGVVDDSQLPKDRFSAERLKGVDSTLKIQPAKLEDSAVYLCASSLNRGYTFGSGTRLTVV.

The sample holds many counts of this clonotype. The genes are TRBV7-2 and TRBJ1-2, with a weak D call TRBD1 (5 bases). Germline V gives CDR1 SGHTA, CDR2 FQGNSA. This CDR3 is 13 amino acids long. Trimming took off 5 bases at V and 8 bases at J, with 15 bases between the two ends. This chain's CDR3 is CASSLGAKGGYTF. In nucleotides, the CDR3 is TGTGCCAGCAGCCTCGGGGCCAAGGGAGGCTACACCTTC.

The CDR3 sequence: CASSLLWDEVYEQYF. CDR3 coding DNA: TGTGCCAGCAGTTTACTTTGGGACGAGGTCTACGAGCAGTACTTC. V usage is TRBV28 and J usage is TRBJ2-7; perhaps D is TRBD1 or TRBD2 (5 bases each). CDR1 is MDHEN, CDR2 SYDVKM, per germline. The CDR3 is 15 amino acids. V lost 2 bases and J lost 3, with 14 bases in between.

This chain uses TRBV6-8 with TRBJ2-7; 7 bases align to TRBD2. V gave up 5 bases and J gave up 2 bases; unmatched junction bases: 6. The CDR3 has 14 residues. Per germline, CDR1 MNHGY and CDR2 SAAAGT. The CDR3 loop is CASSAGTTTYEQYF. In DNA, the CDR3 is TGTGCCAGCAGTGCCGGGACTACAACCTACGAGCAGTACTTC.

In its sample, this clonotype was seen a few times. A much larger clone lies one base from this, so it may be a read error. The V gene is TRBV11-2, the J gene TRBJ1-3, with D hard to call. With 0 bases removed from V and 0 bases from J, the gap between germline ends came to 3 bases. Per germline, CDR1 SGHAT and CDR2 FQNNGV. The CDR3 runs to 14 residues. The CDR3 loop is CASSLENSGNTIYF. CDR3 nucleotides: TGTGCCAGCAGCTTAGAAAACTCTGGAAACACCATATATTTT.

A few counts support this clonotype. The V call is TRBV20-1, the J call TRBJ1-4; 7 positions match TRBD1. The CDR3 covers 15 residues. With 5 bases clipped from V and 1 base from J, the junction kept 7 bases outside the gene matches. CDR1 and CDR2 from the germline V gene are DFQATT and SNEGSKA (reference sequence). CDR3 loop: CSASDRALTNEKLFF. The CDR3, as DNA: TGCAGTGCTTCCGACAGGGCTTTAACTAATGAAAAACTGTTTTTT.

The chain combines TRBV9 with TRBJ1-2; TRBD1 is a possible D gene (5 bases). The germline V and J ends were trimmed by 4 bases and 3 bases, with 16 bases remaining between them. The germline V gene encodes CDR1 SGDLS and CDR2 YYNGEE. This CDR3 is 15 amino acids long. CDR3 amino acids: CASSPRGQEDYGYTF. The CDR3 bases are TGTGCCAGCAGCCCTAGGGGCCAGGAGGACTATGGCTACACCTTC.

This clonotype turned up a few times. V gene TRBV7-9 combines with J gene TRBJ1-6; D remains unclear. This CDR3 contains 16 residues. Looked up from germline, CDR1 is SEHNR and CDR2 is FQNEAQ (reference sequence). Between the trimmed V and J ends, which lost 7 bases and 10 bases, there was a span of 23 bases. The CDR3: CASTPPAERDSSPLHF. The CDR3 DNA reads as TGTGCCAGCACCCCCCCTGCAGAAAGGGATTCATCACCCCTCCACTTT.